One TCR beta chain is described in this entry. The data were taken from a study of PD-L1 blockade in urothelial cancer. Background on the study: Male patients with bladder-origin urothelial cancer numbered about 90% of the roughly 29. Blood analyses occurred 3 weeks (second dose) and 6 weeks post treatment start. Median T cell yield per blood sample was around 130,000 cells.

This CDR3 has 13 residues. V lost 7 bases to trimming and J lost 4 bases; unmatched junction nucleotides: 6. Looked up from germline, CDR1 is MNHEY and CDR2 is SVGAGI. Using immunoSEQ multiplex PCR, the repertoire was profiled, and TCRdb retains in-frame clones only, with some absent. The table lists around 120,000 clones, 70% to 85% of them singletons. This chain uses TRBV6-5 with TRBJ2-5; 7 bases fit TRBD2. Sequences were derived from PBMCs, sampled around atezolizumab (anti-PD-L1) treatment. The origin of this receptor is a man aged 45-65 years with urothelial cancer. The CDR3 sequence: CASKLRETETQYF. The CDR3 DNA reads as TGTGCCAGCAAGTTGCGGGAGACAGAGACCCAGTACTTC.